Below, 5 T cell receptor beta chains from the same sample are listed, as sequenced in a study of graft-versus-host responses after intestinal transplantation. These TCRs are of unknown antigen specificity. Assay used: immunoSEQ multiplex PCR; TCRdb lists only in-frame clones, some missing. The sample carries around 130,000 clones, around 90% recorded once. The source material was unstimulated CD4+ T cells sorted from spleen or lymph node cells, sampled before intestinal transplant. The source of these receptors is a human donor who received an intestinal transplant.

The J gene is TRBJ1-3, the V gene TRBV15, with D unresolved. Trimming stripped 0 bases from V and 0 bases from J, with 9 bases between. Germline CDR1 reads LNHNV; CDR2 reads YYDKDF (reference sequence). The CDR3 runs 16 residues. Here the CDR3 DNA reads TGTGCCACCAGCAGAGATCCTGGAGTCTCTGGAAACACCATATATTTT. It specifies CATSRDPGVSGNTIYF.

The chain joins TRBV4-1 to TRBJ2-2; 12 bases match TRBD2. Losses at the gene ends were 2 bases for V and 5 bases for J; bases not matched to a gene: 6. Germline CDR1 reads MGHRA; CDR2 reads YSYEKL. The CDR3 runs to 17 residues. The CDR3 sequence is CASSQRTSGVLTGELFF. The CDR3 DNA reads TGCGCCAGCAGCCAAAGGACTAGCGGGGTTTTAACCGGGGAGCTGTTTTTT.

This clone was observed once. This same CDR3 is encoded by further DNA sequences in the sample. The chain uses TRBV28 and TRBJ1-6, with D possibly being TRBD1 (6 bases). The V gene's germline CDR1 is MDHEN and CDR2 SYDVKM. The ends were cut back, 6 bases at V and 8 bases at J, with 14 bases in the middle. This CDR3 contains 14 residues. CDR3 residues: CASSSGQNYSPLHF. The CDR3 DNA sequence: TGTGCCAGCAGCTCCGGACAGAATTATTCACCCCTCCACTTT.

The chain employs TRBV5-1 and TRBJ2-3; 12 bases are a match to TRBD2. From germline, CDR1 is SGHRS and CDR2 YFSETQ. J lost 6 bases, V lost 2 bases, and 4 bases had no gene match. This CDR3 has 15 amino acids. The CDR3 reads CASSFGTSGGDTQYF. CDR3 bases: TGCGCCAGCAGCTTTGGTACTAGCGGGGGGGATACGCAGTATTTT. Combining the CDR3 with reference TRBV5-1 and TRBJ2-3 gives the whole variable domain KAGVTQTPRYLIKTRGQQVTLSCSPISGHRSVSWYQQTPGQGLQFLFEYFSETQRNKGNFPGRFSGRQFSNSRSEMNVSTLELGDSALYLCASSFGTSGGDTQYFGPGTRLTVL.

V and J are TRBV6-1 and TRBJ2-5; the D gene is possibly TRBD2 (6 bases). Germline V gene data show CDR1 as MNHNS and CDR2 as SASEGT. CDR3 length equals 14 residues. Trimming pared 2 bases from V and 5 bases from J, leaving 12 bases between. CDR3 nucleotides: TGTGCCAGCAGTGAATCTCGGGGGAGGGAGACCCAGTACTTC. This sequence encodes CASSESRGRETQYF.